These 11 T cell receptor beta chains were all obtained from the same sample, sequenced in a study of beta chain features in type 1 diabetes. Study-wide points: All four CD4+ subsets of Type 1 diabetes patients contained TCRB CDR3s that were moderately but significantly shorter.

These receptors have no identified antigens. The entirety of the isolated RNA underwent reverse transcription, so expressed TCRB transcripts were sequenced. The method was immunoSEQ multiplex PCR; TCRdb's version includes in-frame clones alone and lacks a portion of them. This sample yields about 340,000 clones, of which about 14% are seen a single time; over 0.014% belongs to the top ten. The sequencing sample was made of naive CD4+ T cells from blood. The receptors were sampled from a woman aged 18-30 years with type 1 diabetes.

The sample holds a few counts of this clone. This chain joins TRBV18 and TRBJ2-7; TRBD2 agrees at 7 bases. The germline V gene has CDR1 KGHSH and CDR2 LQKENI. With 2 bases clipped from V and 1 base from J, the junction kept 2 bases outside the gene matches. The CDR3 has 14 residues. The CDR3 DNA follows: TGTGCCAGCTCACCAGCTAGCGGTTCCTACGAGCAGTACGTC. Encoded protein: CASSPASGSYEQYV.

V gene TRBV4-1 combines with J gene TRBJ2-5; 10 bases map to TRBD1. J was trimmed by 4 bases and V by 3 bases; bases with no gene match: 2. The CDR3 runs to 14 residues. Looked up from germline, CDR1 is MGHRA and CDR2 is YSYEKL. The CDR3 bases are TGCGCCAGCAGCCAGGGACAGGGGAGAGAGACCCAGTACTTC. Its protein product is CASSQGQGRETQYF.

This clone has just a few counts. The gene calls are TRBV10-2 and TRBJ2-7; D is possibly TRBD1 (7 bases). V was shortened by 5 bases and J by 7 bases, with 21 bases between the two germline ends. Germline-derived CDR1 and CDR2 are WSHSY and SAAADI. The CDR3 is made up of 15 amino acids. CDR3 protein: CASSSDREVPREQYF. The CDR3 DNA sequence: TGCGCCAGCAGTTCAGACAGGGAGGTTCCGCGGGAGCAGTACTTC.

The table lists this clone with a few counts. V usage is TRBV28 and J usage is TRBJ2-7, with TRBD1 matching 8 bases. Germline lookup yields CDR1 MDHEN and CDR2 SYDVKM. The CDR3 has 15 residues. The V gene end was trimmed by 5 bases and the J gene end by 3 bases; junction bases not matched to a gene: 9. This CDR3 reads CASSPRQGHHYEQYF. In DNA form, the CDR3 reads TGTGCCAGCAGTCCCAGACAGGGGCACCACTACGAGCAGTACTTC.

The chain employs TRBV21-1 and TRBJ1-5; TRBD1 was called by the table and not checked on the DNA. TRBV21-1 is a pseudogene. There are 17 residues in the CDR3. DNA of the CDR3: TGTGCCAGCAGCAAACGGCTGGGACAGGGGGGAGGAAAGCCCCAGCATTTT. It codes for CASSKRLGQGGGKPQHF.

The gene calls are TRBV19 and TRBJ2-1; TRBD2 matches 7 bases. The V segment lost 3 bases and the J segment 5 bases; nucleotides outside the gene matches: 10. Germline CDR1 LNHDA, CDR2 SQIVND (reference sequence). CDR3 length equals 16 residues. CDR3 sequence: CASSISRGRIDNEQFF. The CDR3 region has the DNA TGTGCCAGTAGTATCTCGCGCGGGAGAATAGACAATGAGCAGTTCTTC.

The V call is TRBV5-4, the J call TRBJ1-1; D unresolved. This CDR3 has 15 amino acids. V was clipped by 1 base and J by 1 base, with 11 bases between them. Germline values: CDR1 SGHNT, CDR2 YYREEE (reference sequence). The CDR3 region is CASSLPKERNTEAFF. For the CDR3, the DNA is TGTGCCAGCAGCTTGCCTAAGGAGAGGAACACTGAAGCTTTCTTT.

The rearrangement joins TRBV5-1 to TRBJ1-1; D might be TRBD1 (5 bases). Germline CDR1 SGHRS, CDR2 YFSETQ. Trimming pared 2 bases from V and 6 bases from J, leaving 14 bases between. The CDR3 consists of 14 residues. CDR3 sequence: CASSFDWRGSEAFF. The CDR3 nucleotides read TGCGCCAGCAGCTTTGACTGGAGGGGCTCTGAAGCTTTCTTT.

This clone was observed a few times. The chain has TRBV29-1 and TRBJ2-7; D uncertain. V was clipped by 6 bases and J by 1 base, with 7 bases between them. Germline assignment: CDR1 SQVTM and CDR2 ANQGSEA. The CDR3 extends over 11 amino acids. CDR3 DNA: TGCAGCGTGTCGCAGTCCTACGAGCAGTACTTC. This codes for CSVSQSYEQYF.

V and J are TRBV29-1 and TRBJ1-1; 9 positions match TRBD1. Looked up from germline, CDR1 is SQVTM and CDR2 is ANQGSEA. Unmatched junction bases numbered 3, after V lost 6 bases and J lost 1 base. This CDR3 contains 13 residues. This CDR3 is CSVGTGPNTEAFF. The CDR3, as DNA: TGCAGCGTCGGGACAGGGCCGAACACTGAAGCTTTCTTT.

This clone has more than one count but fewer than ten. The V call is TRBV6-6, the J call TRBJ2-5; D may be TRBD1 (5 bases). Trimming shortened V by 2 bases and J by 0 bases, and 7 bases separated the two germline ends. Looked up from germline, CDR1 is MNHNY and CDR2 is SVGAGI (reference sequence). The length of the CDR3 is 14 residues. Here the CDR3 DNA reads TGTGCCAGCAGTTACAGGGGAAACCAAGAGACCCAGTACTTC. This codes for CASSYRGNQETQYF.